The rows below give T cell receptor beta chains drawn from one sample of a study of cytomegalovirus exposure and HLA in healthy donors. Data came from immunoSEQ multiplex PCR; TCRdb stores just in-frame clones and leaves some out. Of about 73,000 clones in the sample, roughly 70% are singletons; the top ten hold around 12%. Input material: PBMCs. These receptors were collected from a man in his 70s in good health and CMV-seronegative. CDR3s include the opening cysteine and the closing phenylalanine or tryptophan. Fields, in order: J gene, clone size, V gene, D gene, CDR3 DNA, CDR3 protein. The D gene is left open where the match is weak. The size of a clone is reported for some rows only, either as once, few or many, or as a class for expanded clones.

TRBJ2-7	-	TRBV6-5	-	TGTGCCAGCAGCCGTCAAGGGGGAGAAGCCTACGAGCAGTACTTC	CASSRQGGEAYEQYF
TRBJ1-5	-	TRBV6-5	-	TGTGCCAGCAGGCCCGACAGGAGTCACAATCAGCCCCAGCATTTT	CASRPDRSHNQPQHF
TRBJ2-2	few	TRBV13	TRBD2	TGTGCCAGCAGCCCGGGACTAGATTTCGGGGAGCTGTTTTTT	CASSPGLDFGELFF
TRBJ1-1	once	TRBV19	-	TGTGCCAGTAGTTTGGGACTCAAGAACACTGAAGCTTTCTTT	CASSLGLKNTEAFF
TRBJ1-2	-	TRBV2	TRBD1	TGTGCCAGCAGTGAAAGGGGTGCTGGGACAGGGGAACGCGGAGGCTACACCTTC	CASSERGAGTGERGGYTF
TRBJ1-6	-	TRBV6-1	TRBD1	TGTGCCAGCAGTGGACAGGGCGATTCACCCCTCCACTTT	CASSGQGDSPLHF
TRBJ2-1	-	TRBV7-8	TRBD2	TGTGCCAGCAGCGTGGGAGGAGGCCTAGCGGTCTACAATGAGCAGTTCTTC	CASSVGGGLAVYNEQFF
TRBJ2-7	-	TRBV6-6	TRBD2	TGTGCCAGCAGCTCCCTTAGCGGGGGGGCTTACGAGCAGTACTTC	CASSSLSGGAYEQYF
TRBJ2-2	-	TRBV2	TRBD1	TGTGCCAGCAGTGGCCAGGGGGCCGGCGCCGGGGAGCTGTTTTTT	CASSGQGAGAGELFF
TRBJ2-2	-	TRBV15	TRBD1	TGTGCCACCAGCTTGAGGACAGGTGGCACCGGGGAGCTGTTTTTT	CATSLRTGGTGELFF
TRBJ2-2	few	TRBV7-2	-	TGTGCCAGCAGCTTAGGCCCAAGGGGTCTAGTAACCGGGGAGCTGTTTTTT	CASSLGPRGLVTGELFF
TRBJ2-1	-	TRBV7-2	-	TGTGCCAGCAGCTCCGCATTTAGGCAGTTCTTC	CASSSAFRQFF
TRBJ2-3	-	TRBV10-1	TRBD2	TGCGCCAGCAGCCAAGCGGGGCTCAGCACAGATACGCAGTATTTT	CASSQAGLSTDTQYF
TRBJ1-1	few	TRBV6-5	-	TGTGCCAGCAGTTACGGGACACCCATAAACACTGAAGCTTTCTTT	CASSYGTPINTEAFF
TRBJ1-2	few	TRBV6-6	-	TGTGCCAGCTTCGGCAGGTCGACCTATGGCTACACCTTC	CASFGRSTYGYTF
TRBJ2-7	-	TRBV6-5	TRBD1	TGTGCCAGCAGTGTAACCGGACAGGGGGCATATGAGCAGTACTTC	CASSVTGQGAYEQYF
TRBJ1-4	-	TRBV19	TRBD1	TGTGCCAGTAGTATAGGTGACAGGGCGCCTTCAACTAATGAAAAACTGTTTTTT	CASSIGDRAPSTNEKLFF
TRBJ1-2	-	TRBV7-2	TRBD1	TGTGCCAGCAGCCCCGGGACAGTCTATGGCTACACCTTC	CASSPGTVYGYTF
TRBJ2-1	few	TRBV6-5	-	TGTGCCAGCAGTTACTCGAAACCACGCGGCGAGTTCTTC	CASSYSKPRGEFF
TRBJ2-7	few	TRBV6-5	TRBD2	TGTGCCAGCAGTTACGCCAGGACTAGCTCCTACGAGCAGTACTTC	CASSYARTSSYEQYF
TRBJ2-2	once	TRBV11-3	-	TGTGCCAGCAGCTATTCGGTTTTAGCCGGAACCGGGGAGCTGTTTTTT	CASSYSVLAGTGELFF
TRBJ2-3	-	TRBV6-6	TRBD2	TGTGCCAGCAGGGATAGCGGGAGGGGCACAGATATGCAGTATTTT	CASRDSGRGTDMQYF
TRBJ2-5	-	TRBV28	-	TGTGCCAGCAGTTTATCGCGGGCAGGTGGAGAGACCCAGTACTTC	CASSLSRAGGETQYF
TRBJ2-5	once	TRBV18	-	TGTGCCAGCTCACCACTCGGAGAGACCCAGTACTTC	CASSPLGETQYF
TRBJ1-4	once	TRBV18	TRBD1	TGTGCCAGCTCACCACCGGGACAGGGTTCCTTCATAGCAGGCGAAAAACTGTTTTTT	CASSPPGQGSFIAGEKLFF
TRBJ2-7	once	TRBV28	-	TGTGCCAGCGAGGGAAGCTCCTACGAGCAGTACTTC	CASEGSSYEQYF
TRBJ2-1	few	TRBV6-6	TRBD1	TGTGCCAGCAGTGGGACAGGCTACAATGAGCAGTTCTTC	CASSGTGYNEQFF
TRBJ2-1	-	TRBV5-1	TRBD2	TGCGCCAGCAGCTTGACTAGCGGTCACAATGAGCAGTTCTTC	CASSLTSGHNEQFF
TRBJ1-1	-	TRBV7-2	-	TGTGCCAGCAGCAGCGGCCAGAACACTGAAGCTTTCTTT	CASSSGQNTEAFF
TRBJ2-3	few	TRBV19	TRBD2	TGTGCCAGTAGTATAGATGTAGCGGGAGTCGGCACAGATACGCAGTATTTT	CASSIDVAGVGTDTQYF
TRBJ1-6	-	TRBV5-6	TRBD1	TGTGCCAGCAGTCGGAGACAGGGACAATATAATTCACCCCTCCACTTT	CASSRRQGQYNSPLHF
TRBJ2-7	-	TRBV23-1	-	TGCGCCAGCAGTCCCAGGGCGGGGACCACCTACGAGCAGTACTTC	CASSPRAGTTYEQYF
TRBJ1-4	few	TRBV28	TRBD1	TGTGCCAGCAGCGGATCCGGGACAGGGGCCGAAAAACTGTTTTTT	CASSGSGTGAEKLFF
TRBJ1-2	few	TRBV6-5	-	TGTGCCAGCAGGCAGGCCAGCTCAAGGGGCTACACCTTC	CASRQASSRGYTF
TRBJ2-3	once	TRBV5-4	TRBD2	TGTGCCAGCAGCCCGGGGACTAGCGGGGGGGCCTCAGATACGCAGTATTTT	CASSPGTSGGASDTQYF
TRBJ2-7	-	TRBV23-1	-	TGCGCCAGCAGTCAATCTGGTGGTCGAGGGCTTCACAACTACGAGCAGTACTTC	CASSQSGGRGLHNYEQYF
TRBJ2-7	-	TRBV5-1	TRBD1	TGCGCCAGCAGCTTGGGACAGGGAGTTGGCGAGCAGTACTTC	CASSLGQGVGEQYF
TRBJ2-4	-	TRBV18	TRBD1	TGTGCCAGCTCACTAGACCAGGGGGCCGAAAACATTCAGTACTTC	CASSLDQGAENIQYF
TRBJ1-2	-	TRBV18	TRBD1	TGTGCCAGCTCACCGTATACCGCGGACAGGGGAAATGGCTACACCTTC	CASSPYTADRGNGYTF
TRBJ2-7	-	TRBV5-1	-	TGCGCCAGCAGCTTTAACCCAGGTCTCTCCTACGAGCAGTACTTC	CASSFNPGLSYEQYF
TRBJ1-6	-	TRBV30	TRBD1	TGTGCCTGGAGTTTGACAGGGGGCCTAAGCCAAAATTCACCCCTCCACTTT	CAWSLTGGLSQNSPLHF
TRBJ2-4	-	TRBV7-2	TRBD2	TGTGCCAGCAGCACTGGACTAGCGGGGGGTGGAAACATTCAGTACTTC	CASSTGLAGGGNIQYF
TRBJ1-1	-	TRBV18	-	TGTGCCAGCTCACCCTGGCAGGAGGGCACTGAAGCTTTCTTT	CASSPWQEGTEAFF
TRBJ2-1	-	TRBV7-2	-	TGTGCCAGCAGCTTAGAGAGGAGCTCCTACAATGAGCAGTTCTTC	CASSLERSSYNEQFF
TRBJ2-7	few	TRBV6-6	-	TGTGCCAGCAGGCACAAGACAGCCTACGAGCAGTACTTC	CASRHKTAYEQYF
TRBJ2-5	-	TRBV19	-	TGTGCCAGTAGTATCGGCAGGAACCAAGAGACCCAGTACTTC	CASSIGRNQETQYF
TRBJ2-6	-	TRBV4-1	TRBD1	TGCGCCAGCAGCCAACGCCGACAAATGGACAGGGCATCTGGGGCCAACGTCCTGACTTTC	CASSQRRQMDRASGANVLTF
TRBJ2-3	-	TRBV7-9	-	TGTGCCAGCAGCCCCCAGGTGGGCACAGATACGCAGTATTTT	CASSPQVGTDTQYF
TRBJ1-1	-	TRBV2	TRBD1	TGTGCCAGCAGTTCGAGACAGGGGGCGATGAACACTGAAGCTTTCTTT	CASSSRQGAMNTEAFF
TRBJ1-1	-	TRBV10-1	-	TGCGCCAGCAGTGAGGGGGAGGACACTGAAGCTTTCTTT	CASSEGEDTEAFF
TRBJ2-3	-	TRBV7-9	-	TGTGCCAGCAGCTTAGAATGGGGCCTTGGGACAGATACGCAGTATTTT	CASSLEWGLGTDTQYF
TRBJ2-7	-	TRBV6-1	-	TGTGCCAGCAGTGATAAGTCGGGGCAGGGGTCCCACGAGCAGTACTTC	CASSDKSGQGSHEQYF
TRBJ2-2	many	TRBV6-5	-	TGTGCCAGCAGCCTCGAGCCCGTGGGCGCCGGGGAGCTGTTTTTT	CASSLEPVGAGELFF
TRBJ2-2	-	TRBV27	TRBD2	TGTGCCAGCAGTCTCGGGGACTACCCTAACGGGGAGCTGTTTTTT	CASSLGDYPNGELFF
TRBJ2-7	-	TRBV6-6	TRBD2	TGTGCCAGCAGTTCCACTAGCGGGACCCTCTCCTACGAGCAGTACTTC	CASSSTSGTLSYEQYF
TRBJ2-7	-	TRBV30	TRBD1	TGTGCCTGGAGTGCGACAGGGAAAATCTACGAGCAGTACTTC	CAWSATGKIYEQYF
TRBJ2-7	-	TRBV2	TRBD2	TGTGCCAGCAGTGTGACTAGCGGGGGGTACGAGCAGTACTTC	CASSVTSGGYEQYF
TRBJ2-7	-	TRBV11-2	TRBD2	TGTGCCAGCAGCGCCCTTGGACTAGCGGTCTACGAGCAGTACTTC	CASSALGLAVYEQYF